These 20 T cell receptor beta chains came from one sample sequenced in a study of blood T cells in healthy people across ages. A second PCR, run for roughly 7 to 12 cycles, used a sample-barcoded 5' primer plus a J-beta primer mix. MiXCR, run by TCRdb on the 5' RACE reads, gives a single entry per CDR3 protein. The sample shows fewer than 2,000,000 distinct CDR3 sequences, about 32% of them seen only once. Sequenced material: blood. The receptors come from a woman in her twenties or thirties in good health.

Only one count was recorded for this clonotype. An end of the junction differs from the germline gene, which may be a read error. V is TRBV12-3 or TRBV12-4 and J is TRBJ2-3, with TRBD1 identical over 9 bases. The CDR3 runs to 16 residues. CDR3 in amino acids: CASSSSRTGVGDAQYF. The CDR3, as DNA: TGTGCCAGCAGTTCGTCTAGGACAGGGGTCGGAGATGCGCAGTATTTT.

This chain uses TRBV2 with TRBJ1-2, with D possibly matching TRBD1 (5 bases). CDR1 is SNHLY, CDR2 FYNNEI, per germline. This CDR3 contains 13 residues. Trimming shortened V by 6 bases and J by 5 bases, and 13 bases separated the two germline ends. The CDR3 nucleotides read TGTGCCAGCAGGGAGCAGGGTGTGTATGGCTACACCTTC. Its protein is CASREQGVYGYTF.

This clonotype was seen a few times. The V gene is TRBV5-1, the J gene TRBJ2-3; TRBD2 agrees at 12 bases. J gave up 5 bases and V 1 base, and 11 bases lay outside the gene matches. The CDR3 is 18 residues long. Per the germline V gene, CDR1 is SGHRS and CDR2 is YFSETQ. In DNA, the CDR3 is TGCGCCAGCAGCTTGCCGACTAGCGGGAGCCAACGCGGAGATACGCAGTATTTT. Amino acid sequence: CASSLPTSGSQRGDTQYF.

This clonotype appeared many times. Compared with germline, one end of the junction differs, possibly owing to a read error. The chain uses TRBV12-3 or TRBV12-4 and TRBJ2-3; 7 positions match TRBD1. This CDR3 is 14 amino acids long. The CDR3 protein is CASSLDRATDTQYF. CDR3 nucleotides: TGTGCCAGCAGCTTAGACAGGGCCACAGATACGCAGTATTTT.

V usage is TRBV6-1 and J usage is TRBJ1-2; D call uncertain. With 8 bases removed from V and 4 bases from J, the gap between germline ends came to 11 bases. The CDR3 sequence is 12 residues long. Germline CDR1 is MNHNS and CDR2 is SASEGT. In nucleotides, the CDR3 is TGTGCCAGCGGAAAGGGTTTCTATGGCTACACCTTC. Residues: CASGKGFYGYTF.

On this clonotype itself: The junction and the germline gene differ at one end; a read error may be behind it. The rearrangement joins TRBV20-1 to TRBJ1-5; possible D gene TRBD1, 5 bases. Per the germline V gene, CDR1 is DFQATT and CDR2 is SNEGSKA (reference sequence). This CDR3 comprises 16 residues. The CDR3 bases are TGCAGTGCTAGAAGTTTAGCGGAGGGGAACAATCAGTCCCAGCATTTT. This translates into CSARSLAEGNNQSQHF.

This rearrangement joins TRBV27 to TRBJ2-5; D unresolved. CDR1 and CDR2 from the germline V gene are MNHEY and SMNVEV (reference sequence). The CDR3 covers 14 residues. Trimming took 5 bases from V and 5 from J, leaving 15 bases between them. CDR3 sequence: CASSPTMSWETQYF. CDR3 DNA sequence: TGTGCCAGCAGTCCTACAATGTCGTGGGAGACCCAGTACTTC.

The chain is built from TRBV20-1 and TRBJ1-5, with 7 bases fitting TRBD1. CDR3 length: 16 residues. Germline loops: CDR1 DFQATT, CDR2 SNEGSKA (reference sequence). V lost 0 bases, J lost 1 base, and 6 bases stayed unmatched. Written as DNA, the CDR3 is TGCAGTGCTAGAGATTACAGGGGCGCAAGCAATCAGCCCCAGCATTTT. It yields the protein CSARDYRGASNQPQHF.

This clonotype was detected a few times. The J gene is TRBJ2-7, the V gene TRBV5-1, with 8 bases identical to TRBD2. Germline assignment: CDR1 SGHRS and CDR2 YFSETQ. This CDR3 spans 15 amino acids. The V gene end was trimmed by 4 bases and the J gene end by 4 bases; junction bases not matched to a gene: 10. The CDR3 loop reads CASSMRGEHNYEQYF. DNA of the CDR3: TGCGCCAGCAGCATGCGGGGGGAACATAATTACGAGCAGTACTTC.

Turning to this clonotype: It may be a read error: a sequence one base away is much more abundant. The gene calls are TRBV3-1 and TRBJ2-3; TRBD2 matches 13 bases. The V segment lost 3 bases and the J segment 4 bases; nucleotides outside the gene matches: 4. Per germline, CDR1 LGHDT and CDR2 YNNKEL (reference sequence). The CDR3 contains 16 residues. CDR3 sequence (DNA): TGTGCCAGCAGCCAGTGGACTAGCGGGAGATCAGATACGCAGTATTTT. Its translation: CASSQWTSGRSDTQYF.

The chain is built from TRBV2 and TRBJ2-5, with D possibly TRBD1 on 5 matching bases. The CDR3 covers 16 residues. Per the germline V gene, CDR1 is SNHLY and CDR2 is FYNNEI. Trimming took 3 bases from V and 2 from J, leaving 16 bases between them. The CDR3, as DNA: TGTGCCAGCAGTGATGGTTTTATGGCAGGGCAAGAGACCCAGTACTTC. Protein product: CASSDGFMAGQETQYF. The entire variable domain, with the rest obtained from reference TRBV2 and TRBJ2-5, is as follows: EPEVTQTPSHQVTQMGQEVILRCVPISNHLYFYWYRQILGQKVEFLVSFYNNEISEKSEIFDDQFSVERPDGSNFTLKIRSTKLEDSAMYFCASSDGFMAGQETQYFGPGTRLLVL.

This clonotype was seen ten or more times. In DNA, the CDR3 is TGTGCCAGCAGCCAAGAGAGATACAATGAGCAGTTCTTC. Protein product: CASSQERYNEQFF. This chain uses TRBV4-2 with TRBJ2-1, with unresolved D. Germline CDR1 reads LGHNA; CDR2 reads YNFKEQ. V gave up 0 bases and J gave up 4 bases, with 4 bases separating them. This CDR3 has 13 residues.

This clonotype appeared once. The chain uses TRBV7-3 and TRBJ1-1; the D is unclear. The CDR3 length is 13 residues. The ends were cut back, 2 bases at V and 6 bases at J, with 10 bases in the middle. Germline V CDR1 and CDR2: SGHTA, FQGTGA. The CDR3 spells CASSLGRSAEAFF. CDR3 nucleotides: TGTGCCAGCAGCTTAGGACGGTCTGCTGAAGCTTTCTTT.

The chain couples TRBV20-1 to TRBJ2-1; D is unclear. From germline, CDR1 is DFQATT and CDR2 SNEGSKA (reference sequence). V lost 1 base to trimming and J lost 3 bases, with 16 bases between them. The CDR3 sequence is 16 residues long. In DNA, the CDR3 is TGCAGTGCTAGAGGTTCTGGAGATCGTATCTACAATGAGCAGTTCTTC. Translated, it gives CSARGSGDRIYNEQFF.

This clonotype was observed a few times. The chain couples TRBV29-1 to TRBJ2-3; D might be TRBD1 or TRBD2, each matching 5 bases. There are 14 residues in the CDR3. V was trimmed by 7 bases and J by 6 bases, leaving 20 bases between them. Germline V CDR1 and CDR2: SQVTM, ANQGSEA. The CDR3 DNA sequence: TGCAGCGCTGGGGTCGGGGCCCCCGGGGATACGCAGTATTTT. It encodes CSAGVGAPGDTQYF.

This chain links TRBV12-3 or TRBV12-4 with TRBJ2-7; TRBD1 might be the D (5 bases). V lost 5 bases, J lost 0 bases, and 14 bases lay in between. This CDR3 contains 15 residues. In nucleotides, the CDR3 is TGTGCCAGCAGTATGGGGCCTGCAACCTCCTACGAGCAGTACTTC. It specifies CASSMGPATSYEQYF.

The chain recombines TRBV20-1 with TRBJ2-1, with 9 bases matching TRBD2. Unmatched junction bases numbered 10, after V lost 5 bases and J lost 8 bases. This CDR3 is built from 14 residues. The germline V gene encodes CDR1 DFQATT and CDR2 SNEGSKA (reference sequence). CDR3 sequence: CSAYTSGYNHEQFF. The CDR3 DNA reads TGCAGTGCTTACACTAGCGGGTATAACCATGAGCAGTTCTTC.

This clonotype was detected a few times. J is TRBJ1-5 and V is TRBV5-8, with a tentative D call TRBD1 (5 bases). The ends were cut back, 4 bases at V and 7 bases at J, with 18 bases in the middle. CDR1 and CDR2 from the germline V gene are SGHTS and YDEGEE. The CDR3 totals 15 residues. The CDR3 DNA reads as TGTGCCAGCAGCGGCCAGACAGAGGTCGGCCAGCCCCAGCATTTT. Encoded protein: CASSGQTEVGQPQHF.

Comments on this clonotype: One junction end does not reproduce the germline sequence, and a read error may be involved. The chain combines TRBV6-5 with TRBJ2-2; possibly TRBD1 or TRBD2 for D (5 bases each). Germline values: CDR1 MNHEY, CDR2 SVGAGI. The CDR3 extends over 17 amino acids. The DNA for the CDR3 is TGTGCCAGCAGTTCCCGGGACCGAATCCTGAACACCGGGGAGCGGTTTTTT. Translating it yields CASSSRDRILNTGERFF.

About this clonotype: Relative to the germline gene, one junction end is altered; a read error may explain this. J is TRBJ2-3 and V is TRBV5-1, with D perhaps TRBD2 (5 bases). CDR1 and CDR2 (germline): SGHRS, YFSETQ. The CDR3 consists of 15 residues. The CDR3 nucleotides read TGCGCCAGCGGCTTAAACACAGCGGCCACAGATACGCAGTATTTT. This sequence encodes CASGLNTAATDTQYF.